This is a list of T cell receptor beta chains from one sample in a study. Via MiXCR, TCRdb re-called the 5' RACE reads, giving one row per CDR3 protein. The data contain roughly 54,000 distinct CDR3 sequences, roughly 15% of them seen just once; the ten biggest clones take up about 2.2%. The sample consisted of naive CD4+ T cells sorted from blood. All receptors come from a female donor with breast cancer. Both conserved end residues are part of each CDR3. Fields, in order: D gene, J gene, clone size, V gene, CDR3 protein, CDR3 DNA. D genes are given only for firm matches. The size field is filled for only some rows; it gives once, few, many or a size class.

d_call: TRBD2
j_call: TRBJ2-5
clone_size: NA
v_call: TRBV9
cdr3_aa: CASSVVAGGQETQYF
cdr3_nt: TGTGCCAGCAGCGTAGTTGCGGGAGGCCAAGAGACCCAGTACTTC

d_call: NA
j_call: TRBJ2-5
clone_size: few
v_call: TRBV15
cdr3_aa: CATSRDSGYQETQYF
cdr3_nt: TGTGCCACCAGCAGAGATAGTGGCTATCAAGAGACCCAGTACTTC

d_call: TRBD2
j_call: TRBJ2-7
clone_size: many
v_call: TRBV20-1
cdr3_aa: CSARGRAGGGEQYF
cdr3_nt: TGCAGTGCTAGAGGGCGAGCGGGAGGGGGCGAGCAGTACTTC

d_call: TRBD2
j_call: TRBJ2-2
clone_size: NA
v_call: TRBV7-2
cdr3_aa: CASRKASGGGSAGELFF
cdr3_nt: TGTGCCAGCCGGAAGGCTAGCGGGGGGGGTAGCGCCGGGGAGCTGTTTTTT

d_call: NA
j_call: TRBJ2-3
clone_size: NA
v_call: TRBV7-9
cdr3_aa: CANSSPRKDTQYF
cdr3_nt: TGTGCCAACAGCTCGCCGAGGAAAGATACGCAGTATTTT

d_call: TRBD2
j_call: TRBJ2-3
clone_size: few
v_call: TRBV5-1
cdr3_aa: CASSFSAGEDTQYF
cdr3_nt: TGCGCCAGCAGCTTTTCAGCGGGAGAAGATACGCAGTATTTT

d_call: NA
j_call: TRBJ1-5
clone_size: few
v_call: TRBV6-1
cdr3_aa: CASAGVTVGNQPQHF
cdr3_nt: TGTGCCAGCGCAGGGGTCACGGTGGGCAATCAGCCCCAGCATTTT

d_call: TRBD2
j_call: TRBJ2-3
clone_size: NA
v_call: TRBV7-8
cdr3_aa: CASSSGLAESVSTDTQYF
cdr3_nt: TGTGCCAGCAGCTCCGGACTAGCGGAGTCCGTAAGCACAGATACGCAGTATTTT

d_call: NA
j_call: TRBJ2-3
clone_size: many
v_call: TRBV4-1
cdr3_aa: CASSQSADTQYF
cdr3_nt: TGCGCCAGCAGCCAATCCGCAGATACGCAGTATTTT

d_call: NA
j_call: TRBJ2-3
clone_size: few
v_call: TRBV30
cdr3_aa: CAWSPPGTSTDTQYF
cdr3_nt: TGTGCCTGGAGTCCCCCCGGCACAAGCACAGATACGCAGTATTTT

d_call: NA
j_call: TRBJ2-5
clone_size: medium-sized
v_call: TRBV4-1
cdr3_aa: CASSQTLGETQYF
cdr3_nt: TGCGCCAGCAGCCAAACCCTGGGAGAGACCCAGTACTTC

d_call: TRBD1
j_call: TRBJ2-3
clone_size: NA
v_call: TRBV5-6
cdr3_aa: CASSLEGDRKPSTDTQYF
cdr3_nt: TGTGCCAGCAGCCTGGAGGGGGACAGGAAGCCTAGCACAGATACGCAGTATTTT

d_call: TRBD1
j_call: TRBJ2-5
clone_size: NA
v_call: TRBV5-1
cdr3_aa: CAGSNGQGSQETQYF
cdr3_nt: TGCGCCGGCAGCAACGGACAGGGAAGCCAAGAGACCCAGTACTTC

d_call: NA
j_call: TRBJ2-3
clone_size: NA
v_call: TRBV20-1
cdr3_aa: CSASLVATDTQYF
cdr3_nt: TGCAGTGCTAGTTTGGTAGCCACAGATACGCAGTATTTT

d_call: NA
j_call: TRBJ2-1
clone_size: few
v_call: TRBV12-3/TRBV12-4
cdr3_aa: CASLPTGFYNEQFF
cdr3_nt: TGTGCCAGCCTCCCGACGGGATTCTACAATGAGCAGTTCTTC

d_call: NA
j_call: TRBJ2-2
clone_size: NA
v_call: TRBV24-1
cdr3_aa: CATSNELNTGELFF
cdr3_nt: TGTGCCACCAGTAACGAGTTGAACACCGGGGAGCTGTTTTTT

d_call: NA
j_call: TRBJ2-3
clone_size: NA
v_call: TRBV5-1
cdr3_aa: CASSLNPLTTGTDTQYF
cdr3_nt: TGCGCCAGCAGCCTCAATCCGTTAACTACAGGGACAGATACGCAGTATTTT

d_call: TRBD1
j_call: TRBJ1-5
clone_size: NA
v_call: TRBV2
cdr3_aa: CASQGQGIRQPQHF
cdr3_nt: TGTGCCAGCCAGGGACAGGGGATTCGACAGCCCCAGCATTTT

d_call: NA
j_call: TRBJ2-6
clone_size: few
v_call: TRBV5-4
cdr3_aa: CASSLPGFSGANVLTF
cdr3_nt: TGTGCCAGCAGCCTACCGGGATTTTCTGGGGCCAACGTCCTGACTTTC

d_call: NA
j_call: TRBJ1-1
clone_size: NA
v_call: TRBV4-1
cdr3_aa: CASRNRALNTEAFF
cdr3_nt: TGCGCCAGCCGAAACAGGGCGTTGAACACTGAAGCTTTCTTT

d_call: NA
j_call: TRBJ1-6
clone_size: NA
v_call: TRBV9
cdr3_aa: CASTSGRGFSVASNSPLHF
cdr3_nt: TGTGCCAGCACGAGCGGGAGAGGATTTTCGGTCGCTAGTAATTCACCCCTCCACTTT

d_call: NA
j_call: TRBJ2-1
clone_size: NA
v_call: TRBV7-3
cdr3_aa: CASSLRGTGEQFF
cdr3_nt: TGTGCCAGCAGCTTACGGGGTACCGGTGAGCAGTTCTTC

d_call: TRBD2
j_call: TRBJ2-7
clone_size: few
v_call: TRBV18
cdr3_aa: CASSPVSGSYEQYF
cdr3_nt: TGTGCCAGCTCACCTGTCAGCGGGAGCTACGAGCAGTACTTC

d_call: NA
j_call: TRBJ2-4
clone_size: NA
v_call: TRBV4-3
cdr3_aa: CATSWGNRAGFLAKNIQYF
cdr3_nt: TGCGCCACCTCATGGGGAAACAGGGCCGGGTTCTTAGCCAAAAACATTCAGTACTTC

d_call: TRBD2
j_call: TRBJ2-1
clone_size: few
v_call: TRBV6-5
cdr3_aa: CASRNLAGEQFF
cdr3_nt: TGTGCCAGCAGGAATCTAGCGGGAGAGCAGTTCTTC

d_call: TRBD1
j_call: TRBJ1-4
clone_size: few
v_call: TRBV5-1
cdr3_aa: CASSGGQGRSTNEKLFF
cdr3_nt: TGCGCCAGCAGCGGGGGACAGGGGCGCTCAACTAATGAAAAACTGTTTTTT

d_call: NA
j_call: TRBJ1-2
clone_size: few
v_call: TRBV7-9
cdr3_aa: CASSNIDRTQNYGYTF
cdr3_nt: TGTGCCAGCAGCAACATTGACAGAACTCAGAACTATGGCTACACCTTC

d_call: TRBD2
j_call: TRBJ2-1
clone_size: NA
v_call: TRBV20-1
cdr3_aa: CSASGGCGLAGRADEQFF
cdr3_nt: TGCAGTGCTAGCGGGGGGTGCGGACTAGCGGGCAGGGCCGATGAGCAGTTCTTC

d_call: NA
j_call: TRBJ1-5
clone_size: NA
v_call: TRBV20-1
cdr3_aa: CSARNRLVNQPQHF
cdr3_nt: TGCAGTGCTAGAAACAGACTCGTCAATCAGCCCCAGCATTTT

d_call: TRBD1
j_call: TRBJ1-4
clone_size: NA
v_call: TRBV4-1
cdr3_aa: CASSQAGTGTNEKLFF
cdr3_nt: TGCGCCAGCAGCCAAGCGGGGACAGGGACTAATGAAAAACTGTTTTTT

d_call: NA
j_call: TRBJ2-1
clone_size: few
v_call: TRBV20-1
cdr3_aa: CSARSREWGEQFF
cdr3_nt: TGCAGTGCTAGGTCTCGGGAGTGGGGTGAGCAGTTCTTC

d_call: NA
j_call: TRBJ2-1
clone_size: NA
v_call: TRBV6-2/TRBV6-3
cdr3_aa: CATSDQYSEQFF
cdr3_nt: TGTGCCACTTCGGACCAATACAGTGAGCAATTCTTC

d_call: NA
j_call: TRBJ2-2
clone_size: few
v_call: TRBV5-1
cdr3_aa: CARSLWAVNGELFF
cdr3_nt: TGCGCCAGAAGCTTGTGGGCGGTCAACGGGGAGCTGTTTTTT

d_call: NA
j_call: TRBJ2-5
clone_size: few
v_call: TRBV7-2
cdr3_aa: CASSSLPRGQETQYF
cdr3_nt: TGTGCCAGCAGCTCCCTCCCCCGCGGCCAAGAGACCCAGTACTTC

d_call: NA
j_call: TRBJ2-5
clone_size: NA
v_call: TRBV7-8
cdr3_aa: CASSPHQETQYF
cdr3_nt: TGTGCCAGCAGCCCCCACCAAGAGACCCAGTACTTC

d_call: NA
j_call: TRBJ2-7
clone_size: few
v_call: TRBV27
cdr3_aa: CASSRGSGVAKYEQYF
cdr3_nt: TGTGCCAGCAGTCGAGGGTCAGGGGTTGCCAAGTACGAGCAGTACTTC

d_call: NA
j_call: TRBJ1-2
clone_size: many
v_call: TRBV10-3
cdr3_aa: CAISDESRAGAGGYTF
cdr3_nt: TGTGCCATCAGTGATGAAAGTAGGGCAGGGGCAGGTGGCTACACCTTC

d_call: NA
j_call: TRBJ1-3
clone_size: NA
v_call: TRBV15
cdr3_aa: CATSRLNLGSGNTIYF
cdr3_nt: TGTGCCACCAGCAGACTGAACTTGGGCTCTGGAAACACCATATATTTT

d_call: NA
j_call: TRBJ2-1
clone_size: NA
v_call: TRBV12-3/TRBV12-4
cdr3_aa: CASSLNFREQFF
cdr3_nt: TGTGCCAGCAGTTTGAACTTCCGTGAGCAGTTCTTC

d_call: TRBD1
j_call: TRBJ2-1
clone_size: few
v_call: TRBV28
cdr3_aa: CASSPGQGKRDRNEQFF
cdr3_nt: TGTGCCAGCAGTCCAGGACAGGGGAAGCGGGACCGCAATGAGCAGTTCTTC

d_call: NA
j_call: TRBJ2-2
clone_size: NA
v_call: TRBV12-3/TRBV12-4
cdr3_aa: CASSLGTGGELFF
cdr3_nt: TGTGCCAGCAGTTTAGGAACAGGGGGGGAGCTGTTTTTT

d_call: TRBD1
j_call: TRBJ1-6
clone_size: many
v_call: TRBV9
cdr3_aa: CASSVDGTGLGSLHF
cdr3_nt: TGTGCCAGCAGCGTAGACGGGACAGGGCTAGGGTCCCTCCACTTT

d_call: TRBD2
j_call: TRBJ2-3
clone_size: NA
v_call: TRBV5-1
cdr3_aa: CASNLGAGVADTQYF
cdr3_nt: TGCGCCAGCAATCTGGGAGCGGGAGTTGCAGATACGCAGTATTTT

d_call: TRBD1
j_call: TRBJ2-7
clone_size: NA
v_call: TRBV5-1
cdr3_aa: CASSRDREEQYF
cdr3_nt: TGCGCCAGCAGCCGGGACAGGGAAGAGCAGTACTTC

d_call: TRBD1
j_call: TRBJ2-3
clone_size: many
v_call: TRBV9
cdr3_aa: CASSVEQGSSDTQYF
cdr3_nt: TGTGCCAGCAGCGTGGAACAGGGGAGTTCAGATACGCAGTATTTT